The next 17 T cell receptor beta chains were all read from a single sample in a study of regulatory T cells in long-lasting Graves disease (dated by TCRdb to the early 2020s). The library came from multiplex PCR. For sequencing, an Illumina HiSeq 4000 was employed. TCR beta libraries were built with iRepertoire HTBI primers and Arm-PCR amplification of CDR3 regions. The raw public data were reprocessed by TCRdb itself: fastp quality trimming at Q25, MiXCR clonotype calling, in-frame beta chains only. Rows matching on CDR3 protein sequence are summarized as one entry with the most common DNA and genes. This sample holds 320,000 or so distinct CDR3 sequences; over 15% were observed only once. The leading ten clones occupy roughly 35% of the sample. This sample's time point label indicates: newly diagnosed GD, antithyroid drugs for less than 3 months. RNA was extracted from PBMCs in TRIzol for both TCR sequencing and RNA sequencing.

Sequenced material: peripheral blood mononuclear cells (PBMCs), taken at new diagnosis, from a patient treated with antithyroid drugs. These receptors were taken from a female donor with Graves disease.

This chain joins TRBV9 and TRBJ2-1; 12 bases match TRBD2. V gave up 0 bases and J gave up 10 bases; unmatched junction bases: 5. The germline V gene encodes CDR1 SGDLS and CDR2 YYNGEE. The CDR3 is 15 residues long. The CDR3 DNA reads as TGTGCCAGCAGCGTAGGCTCTAGCGGGAGGGCGGAGCAGTTCTTC. This codes for CASSVGSSGRAEQFF.

At least ten counts were recorded for this clonotype. The V call is TRBV27, the J call TRBJ2-3; D may correspond to TRBD1 or TRBD2 (5 bases each). The V gene lost 3 bases and the J gene lost 6 bases, with 19 bases spanning the gap. This CDR3 contains 16 residues. Germline V gives CDR1 MNHEY, CDR2 SMNVEV (reference sequence). CDR3 in DNA: TGTGCCAGCAGTTTTGTTGGACGGGACGGCCGTGATACGCAGTATTTT. This encodes CASSFVGRDGRDTQYF.

The V call is TRBV25-1, the J call TRBJ2-5; possibly TRBD1 for D (6 bases). The CDR3 has 14 residues. Trimming removed 10 bases from V and 0 bases from J, with 15 bases in between. CDR1 is MGHDK, CDR2 SYGVNS, per germline. The CDR3 loop is CATSSGAHQETQYF. The CDR3, as DNA: TGTGCCACATCCTCAGGGGCCCACCAAGAGACCCAGTACTTC.

This clonotype was seen at least ten times. CDR3 nucleotides: TGTGCCAGCAGCTCCCCGACGGAAATTAATTCACCCCTCCACTTT. Translation: CASSSPTEINSPLHF. The V gene is TRBV6-1, the J gene TRBJ1-6, with D hard to call. CDR1 MNHNS and CDR2 SASEGT come from the germline V gene. V shed 6 bases and J shed 6 bases, with 15 bases lying between them. CDR3 size: 15 residues.

At least ten counts were recorded for this clonotype. The genes are TRBV12-3 or TRBV12-4 and TRBJ1-2, with 7 bases lining up with TRBD1. V shed 6 bases and J 1 base; nucleotides not matched to a gene: 11. The CDR3 covers 16 residues. CDR3 coding DNA: TGTGCCAGCAGAGGCCGCTGGACAGGAGATAACTATGGCTACACCTTC. Its translation: CASRGRWTGDNYGYTF.

This clonotype was recorded many times. This rearrangement joins TRBV29-1 to TRBJ2-7, with TRBD1 identical over 10 bases. The ends lost 6 bases at V and 5 bases at J; junction bases unmatched: 4. This CDR3 has 12 amino acids. CDR1 and CDR2 from the germline V gene are SQVTM and ANQGSEA. CDR3 sequence: CSVGQGVHEQYF. DNA for the CDR3: TGCAGCGTCGGACAGGGGGTCCACGAGCAGTACTTC.

This clonotype has a count of ten or more. This chain joins TRBV2 and TRBJ1-2, with D tentatively TRBD1 (6 bases). This CDR3 contains 14 residues. V shed 6 bases and J shed 7 bases, with 18 bases lying between them. CDR1 and CDR2 from the germline V gene are SNHLY and FYNNEI. The CDR3, as DNA: TGTGCCAGCAGGAACTGGGGGCAGGGTGGTGGCTACACCTTC. Its translation: CASRNWGQGGGYTF.

This clonotype was counted at least ten times. The chain employs TRBV28 and TRBJ2-7; D gene uncertain. V was clipped by 3 bases and J by 0 bases, with 9 bases between them. Per the germline V gene, CDR1 is MDHEN and CDR2 is SYDVKM. CDR3 length equals 14 residues. CDR3 in amino acids: CASSFLSASYEQYF. In DNA form, the CDR3 reads TGTGCCAGCAGTTTTTTGAGCGCCTCCTACGAGCAGTACTTC.

About this clonotype itself: A much larger clone differs from this one at a single base, so this may be a read error. The chain uses TRBV6-2 or TRBV6-3 and TRBJ1-5; 8 nucleotides match TRBD1. This CDR3 is built from 14 residues. J gave up 2 bases and V 6 bases, and 3 bases lay outside the gene matches. CDR1 MNHEY and CDR2 SVGEGT come from the germline V gene. The CDR3 region is CASSTTGGNQPQHF. The CDR3 nucleotides are TGTGCCAGCAGCACGACAGGGGGCAATCAGCCCCAGCATTTT.

This clonotype was counted ten times or more. This chain links TRBV30 with TRBJ2-2; 7 bases agree with TRBD1. Germline CDR1 GTSNPN, CDR2 SVGIG (reference sequence). This CDR3 has 14 residues. Trimming cost V 3 bases and J 3 bases; bases outside gene matches: 4. The CDR3 bases are TGTGCCTGGAGCCCGGGACAGCACACCGGGGAGCTGTTTTTT. Translating gives CAWSPGQHTGELFF. Drawing the rest from reference TRBV30 and TRBJ2-2, the complete variable domain is SQTIHQWPATLVQPVGSPLSLECTVEGTSNPNLYWYRQAAGRGLQLLFYSVGIGQISSEVPQNLSASRPQDRQFILSSKKLLLSDSGFYLCAWSPGQHTGELFFGEGSRLTVL.

This clonotype was observed at least ten times. The gene calls are TRBV2 and TRBJ2-7, with 8 bases lining up with TRBD1. The trim removed 3 bases at V and 3 bases at J, leaving 4 bases unmatched. The CDR3 has 14 amino acids. CDR1 SNHLY and CDR2 FYNNEI come from the germline V gene. The CDR3 loop is CASSDSGQDYEQYF. The CDR3 coding sequence is TGTGCCAGCAGTGACTCGGGACAGGACTACGAGCAGTACTTC. Looking up the rest from reference TRBV2 and TRBJ2-7 gives the full variable domain: EPEVTQTPSHQVTQMGQEVILRCVPISNHLYFYWYRQILGQKVEFLVSFYNNEISEKSEIFDDQFSVERPDGSNFTLKIRSTKLEDSAMYFCASSDSGQDYEQYFGPGTRLTVT.

The sample holds many counts of this clonotype. This chain connects TRBV12-3 or TRBV12-4 to TRBJ2-7, with a weak D call TRBD2 (6 bases). This CDR3 has 15 amino acids. V was cut by 0 bases and J by 2 bases, with 11 bases left in between. CDR3: CASSLAGGQPYEQYF. CDR3 in DNA: TGTGCCAGCAGTTTAGCGGGAGGCCAACCCTACGAGCAGTACTTC.

Points on this clonotype: A much larger clone lies one base from this, so it may be a read error. V and J are TRBV11-3 and TRBJ2-3; TRBD1 matches 9 bases. The CDR3 has 16 residues. Trimming at V came to 3 bases and at J to 4 bases, leaving 8 bases not matched to a gene. CDR1 is SGHNT and CDR2 is YENEEA in the germline V gene. CDR3 bases: TGTGCCAGCAGCTTGGGACAGGGAGTCCCAGCAGATACGCAGTATTTT. It yields the protein CASSLGQGVPADTQYF.

This clonotype came up many times. The chain is built from TRBV7-9 and TRBJ1-1, with D uncertain. Trimming stripped 5 bases from V and 1 base from J, with 11 bases between. This CDR3 has 14 residues. Germline CDR1 is SEHNR and CDR2 is FQNEAQ (reference sequence). CDR3 amino acids: CASSGGTQNTEAFF. In nucleotides, the CDR3 is TGTGCCAGCAGCGGCGGCACACAGAACACTGAAGCTTTCTTT.

CDR3 loop: CASSTQGGNTEAFF. DNA for the CDR3: TGTGCCAGCAGTACCCAGGGGGGAAACACTGAAGCTTTCTTT. The rearrangement uses TRBV6-2 or TRBV6-3 and TRBJ1-1, with 7 bases identical to TRBD1. The V gene end was trimmed by 5 bases and the J gene end by 2 bases; junction bases not matched to a gene: 5. CDR3 length equals 14 residues. The germline CDR1 and CDR2 sequences are MNHEY and SVGEGT.

This clonotype was observed a few times. This chain links TRBV20-1 with TRBJ2-1; TRBD2 matches at 9 bases. Unmatched junction bases numbered 12, after V lost 3 bases and J lost 9 bases. CDR3 length equals 15 residues. From germline, CDR1 is DFQATT and CDR2 SNEGSKA (reference sequence). The CDR3 sequence is CSASLAGKGSGEQFF. DNA for the CDR3: TGCAGTGCTAGTCTAGCGGGAAAGGGAAGCGGTGAGCAGTTCTTC.

On this clonotype itself: The likely explanation is a read error, given a far larger clone one base away. The conserved phenylalanine or tryptophan normally closing the CDR3 is absent here, so this likely arose from a read error. The chain links TRBV11-2 to TRBJ2-3; D unresolved. The J call is in doubt because the DNA end fits TRBJ1-1 better. Per germline, CDR1 SGHAT and CDR2 FQNNGV. The CDR3 totals 13 residues. CDR3 coding DNA: TGTGCCAGCAGCTCCCGAGCGAGGGCTGAAGCTTTCATT. Its translation: CASSSRARAEAFI.